This T cell receptor (beta chain) was sequenced for a study of T cells in Graves' hyperthyroidism and ophthalmopathy. The germline V gene has CDR1 MNHNY and CDR2 SVGAGI (reference sequence). The CDR3 totals 16 residues. V lost 2 bases and J lost 2; bases outside the gene matches: 8. At least ten counts were recorded for this clonotype. The source material, RNA transcripts, was used to amplify TCR beta CDR3 regions. RT-PCR in the first round (using the HTBI primer set) targeted the TCR CDR3. One entry per CDR3 protein results from TCRdb running MiXCR on the multiplex PCR reads. The sample carries some 440,000 distinct CDR3 sequences, approximately 14% recorded once.

The origin of this receptor is a woman aged 18-35 years with Graves' hyperthyroidism. The rearrangement joins TRBV6-6 to TRBJ2-7; 8 nucleotides line up with TRBD1. Sample: blood. Here the CDR3 reads CASSYPRGQDTYEQYF. The CDR3 bases are TGTGCCAGCAGTTACCCACGGGGACAGGATACCTACGAGCAGTACTTC.